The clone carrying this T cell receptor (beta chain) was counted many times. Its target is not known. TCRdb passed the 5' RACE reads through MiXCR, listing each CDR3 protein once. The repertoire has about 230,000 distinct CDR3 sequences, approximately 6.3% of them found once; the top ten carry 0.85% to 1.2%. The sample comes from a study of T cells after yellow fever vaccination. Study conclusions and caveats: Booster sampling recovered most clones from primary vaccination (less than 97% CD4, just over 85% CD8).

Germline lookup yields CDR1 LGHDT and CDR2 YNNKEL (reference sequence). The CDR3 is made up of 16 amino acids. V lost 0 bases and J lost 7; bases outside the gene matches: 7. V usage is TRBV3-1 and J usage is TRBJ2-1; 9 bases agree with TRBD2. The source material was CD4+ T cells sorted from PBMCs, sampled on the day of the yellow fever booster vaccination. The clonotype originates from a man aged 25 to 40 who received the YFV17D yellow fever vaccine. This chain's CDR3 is CASSQELAGFLNEQFF. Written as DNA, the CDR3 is TGTGCCAGCAGCCAAGAACTAGCGGGTTTTTTGAATGAGCAGTTCTTC.